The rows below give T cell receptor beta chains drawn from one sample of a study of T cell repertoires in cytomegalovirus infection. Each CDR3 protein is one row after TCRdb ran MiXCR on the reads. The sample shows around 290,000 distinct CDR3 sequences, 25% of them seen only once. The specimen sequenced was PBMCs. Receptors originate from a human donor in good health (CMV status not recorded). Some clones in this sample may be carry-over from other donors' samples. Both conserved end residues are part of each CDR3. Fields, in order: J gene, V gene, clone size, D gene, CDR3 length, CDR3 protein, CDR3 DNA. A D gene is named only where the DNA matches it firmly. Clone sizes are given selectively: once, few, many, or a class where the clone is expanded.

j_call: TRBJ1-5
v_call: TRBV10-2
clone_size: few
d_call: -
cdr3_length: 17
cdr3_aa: CASSERGHRGSNQPQHF
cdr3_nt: TGCGCCAGCAGTGAGAGGGGACACCGAGGTAGCAATCAGCCCCAGCATTTT

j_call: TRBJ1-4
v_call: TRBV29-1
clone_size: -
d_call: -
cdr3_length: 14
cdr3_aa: CSAVDRSTNEKLFF
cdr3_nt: TGCAGCGCTGTAGACCGCTCAACTAATGAAAAACTGTTTTTT

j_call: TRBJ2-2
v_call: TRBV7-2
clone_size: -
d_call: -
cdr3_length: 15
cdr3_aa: CASSSQGGLSGELFF
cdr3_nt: TGTGCCAGCAGCTCCCAGGGTGGTCTATCCGGGGAGCTGTTTTTT

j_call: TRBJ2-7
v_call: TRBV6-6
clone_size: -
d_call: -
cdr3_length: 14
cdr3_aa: CASSSGTAYYEQYF
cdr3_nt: TGTGCCAGCAGTTCCGGGACTGCCTACTACGAGCAGTACTTC

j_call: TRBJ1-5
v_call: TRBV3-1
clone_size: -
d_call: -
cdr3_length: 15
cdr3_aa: CASSQRGGKGQPQHF
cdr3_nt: TGTGCCAGCAGCCAAAGGGGTGGTAAGGGACAGCCCCAGCATTTT

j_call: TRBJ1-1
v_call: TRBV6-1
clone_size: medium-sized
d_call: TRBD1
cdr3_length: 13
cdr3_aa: CASSHDRDTEAFF
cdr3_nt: TGTGCCAGCAGCCATGACAGGGACACTGAAGCTTTCTTT

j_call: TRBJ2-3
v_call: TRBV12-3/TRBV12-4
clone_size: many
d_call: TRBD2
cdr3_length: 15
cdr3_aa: CASSRFSGGEDTQYF
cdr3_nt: TGTGCCAGCAGCCGCTTTTCGGGAGGGGAAGATACGCAGTATTTT

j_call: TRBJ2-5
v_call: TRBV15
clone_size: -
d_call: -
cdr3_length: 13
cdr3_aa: CATSFTGTKTQYF
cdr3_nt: TGTGCCACCAGCTTCACAGGGACGAAGACCCAGTACTTC

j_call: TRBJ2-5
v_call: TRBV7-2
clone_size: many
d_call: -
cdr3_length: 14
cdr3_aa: CASSLALVRETQYF
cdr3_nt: TGTGCCAGCAGCTTAGCACTAGTTAGAGAGACCCAGTACTTC

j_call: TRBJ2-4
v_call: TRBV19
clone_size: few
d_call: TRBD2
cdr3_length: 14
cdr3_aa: CASGGGEAKNIQYF
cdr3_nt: TGTGCCAGTGGGGGGGGAGAAGCCAAAAACATTCAGTACTTC

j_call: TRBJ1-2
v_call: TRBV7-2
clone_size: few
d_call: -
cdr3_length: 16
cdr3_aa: CASSLDYQGTNYGYTF
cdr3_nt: TGTGCCAGCAGCTTAGATTATCAGGGGACTAACTATGGCTACACCTTC

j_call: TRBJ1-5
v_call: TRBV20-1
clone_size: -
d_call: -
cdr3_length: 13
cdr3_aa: CSVRTRINQPQHF
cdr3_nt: TGCAGTGTCCGGACTCGAATTAATCAGCCCCAGCATTTT

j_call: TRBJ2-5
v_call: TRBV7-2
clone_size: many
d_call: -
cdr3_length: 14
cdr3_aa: CASSFNSGQETQYF
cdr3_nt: TGTGCCAGCTCCTTTAATAGCGGACAAGAGACCCAGTACTTC

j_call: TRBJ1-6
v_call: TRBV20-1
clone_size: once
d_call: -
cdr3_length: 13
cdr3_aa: CSASVADNSPLHF
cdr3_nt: TGCAGTGCTAGTGTGGCAGACAATTCACCCCTACACTTT